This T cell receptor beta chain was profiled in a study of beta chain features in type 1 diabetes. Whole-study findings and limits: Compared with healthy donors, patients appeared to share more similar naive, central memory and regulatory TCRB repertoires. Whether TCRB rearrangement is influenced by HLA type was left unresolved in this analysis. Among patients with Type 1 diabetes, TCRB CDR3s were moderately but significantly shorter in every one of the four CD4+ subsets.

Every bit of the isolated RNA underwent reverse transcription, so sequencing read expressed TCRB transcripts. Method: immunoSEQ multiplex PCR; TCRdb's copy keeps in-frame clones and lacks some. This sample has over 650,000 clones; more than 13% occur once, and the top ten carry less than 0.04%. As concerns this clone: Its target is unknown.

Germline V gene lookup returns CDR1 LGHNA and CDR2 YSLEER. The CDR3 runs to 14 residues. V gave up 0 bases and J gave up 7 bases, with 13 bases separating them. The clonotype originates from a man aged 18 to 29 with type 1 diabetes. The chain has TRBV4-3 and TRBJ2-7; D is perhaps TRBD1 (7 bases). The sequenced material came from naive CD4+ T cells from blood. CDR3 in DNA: TGCGCCAGCAGCCAAGAACACAGGGGACTGGAGCAGTACTTC. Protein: CASSQEHRGLEQYF.